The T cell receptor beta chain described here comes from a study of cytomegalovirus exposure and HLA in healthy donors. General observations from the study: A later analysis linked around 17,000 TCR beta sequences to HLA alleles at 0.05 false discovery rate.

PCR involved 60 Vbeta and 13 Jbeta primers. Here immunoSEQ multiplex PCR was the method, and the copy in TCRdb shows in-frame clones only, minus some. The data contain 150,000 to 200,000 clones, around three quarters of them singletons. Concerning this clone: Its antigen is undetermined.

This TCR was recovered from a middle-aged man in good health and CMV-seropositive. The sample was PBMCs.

CDR3: CASSFPGQGGYNEQFF. The CDR3 coding sequence is TGTGCCAGCAGCTTCCCGGGACAGGGGGGCTACAATGAGCAGTTCTTC. This sequence joins TRBV27 and TRBJ2-1; 11 bases line up with TRBD1. Trimming cost V 6 bases and J 3 bases; bases outside gene matches: 7. Germline V gene sequence: CDR1 MNHEY, CDR2 SMNVEV (reference sequence). The CDR3 is 16 amino acids.